This entry describes one T cell receptor beta chain. The target antigen is unknown. The data belong to a study of metastatic and nonmetastatic thyroid tumors. Study-wide background: Both malignant and benign thyroid patients supplied peripheral blood and tumor or nodule tissue samples, across which the repertoires of these patients were then compared. Study-wide results and caveats: Malignant tumors reportedly showed significantly higher TCR beta diversity than benign nodules in both blood and tumor.

No patient received treatment before thyroid surgery. The germline CDR1 and CDR2 sequences are SEHNR and FQNEAQ (reference sequence). The CDR3 spans 14 residues. V was trimmed by 2 bases and J by 2 bases, leaving 7 bases between them. Authors' data handling: CDR3 was compared across clinicopathological groups, and the resulting differences were used to build a distant-metastasis classifier for papillary thyroid cancer. TCRdb re-called the PCR reads with MiXCR. V and J calls and clone size were set by TCRdb, not the authors. The sample records under 25,000 clones, roughly 25% being singletons. The chain carries TRBV7-9 and TRBJ1-5, with D possibly matching TRBD1 (5 bases). Sequenced: blood. The origin of this receptor is a male donor with papillary thyroid cancer or a benign thyroid nodule (not recorded which). Some clones in this sample may be carry-over from other donors' samples. CDR3 amino acids: CASSLQGGNQPQHF. CDR3 bases: TGTGCCAGCAGCTTACAGGGAGGCAATCAGCCCCAGCATTTT.